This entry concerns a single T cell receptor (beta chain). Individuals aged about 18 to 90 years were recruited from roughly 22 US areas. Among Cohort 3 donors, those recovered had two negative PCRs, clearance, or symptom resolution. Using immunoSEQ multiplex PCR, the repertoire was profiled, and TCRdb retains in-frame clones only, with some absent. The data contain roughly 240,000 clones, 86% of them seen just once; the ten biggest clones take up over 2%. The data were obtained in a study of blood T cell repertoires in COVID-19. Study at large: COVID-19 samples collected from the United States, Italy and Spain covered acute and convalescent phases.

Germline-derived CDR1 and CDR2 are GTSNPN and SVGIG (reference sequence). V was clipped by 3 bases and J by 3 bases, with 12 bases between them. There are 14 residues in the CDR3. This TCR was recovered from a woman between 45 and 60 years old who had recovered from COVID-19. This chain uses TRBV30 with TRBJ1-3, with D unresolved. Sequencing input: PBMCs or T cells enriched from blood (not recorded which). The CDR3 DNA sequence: TGTGCCTGGAGGCGACGAGGGAGTGGAAACACCATATATTTT. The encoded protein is CAWRRRGSGNTIYF.